One and the same sample provided the 13 T cell receptor beta chains below, sequenced in a study of blood T cells in healthy people across ages. The use of a sample-barcoded 5' primer and a J-beta primer mix characterized a second PCR of roughly 6 to 11 cycles. TCRdb used MiXCR to reprocess the 5' RACE reads, holding one entry per CDR3 protein. This table has about 630,000 distinct CDR3 sequences, approximately 21% appearing once. The sample taken for sequencing was blood. The receptors shown here come from a man in his sixties or seventies in good health.

This clonotype has only a few counts. The chain recombines TRBV20-1 with TRBJ1-2; a weak D match, TRBD1 (5 bases). The germline V gene encodes CDR1 DFQATT and CDR2 SNEGSKA (reference sequence). The CDR3 loop spans 10 amino acids. V lost 8 bases and J lost 8, with 12 bases in between. The CDR3 DNA is TGCAGTACCCCAGGGAACGGCTACACCTTC. It is translated as CSTPGNGYTF.

The chain couples TRBV7-2 to TRBJ2-1, with unresolved D. The CDR3 is made up of 17 amino acids. Per the germline V gene, CDR1 is SGHTA and CDR2 is FQGNSA. V was trimmed by 1 base and J by 0 bases, leaving 13 bases between them. Here the CDR3 reads CASSLGLQQSSYNEQFF. The CDR3 coding sequence is TGTGCCAGCAGCTTAGGGCTCCAACAAAGCTCCTACAATGAGCAGTTCTTC.

This chain joins TRBV3-1 and TRBJ2-1, with 12 bases fitting TRBD2. CDR3 length: 19 amino acids. V dropped 2 bases and J dropped 4; count of bases not matched to a gene: 12. Germline CDR1 is LGHDT and CDR2 is YNNKEL (reference sequence). CDR3: CASSQPAYSGLAGYNEQFF. CDR3 nucleotide sequence: TGTGCCAGCAGCCAACCCGCTTACTCGGGACTAGCGGGTTACAATGAGCAGTTCTTC.

The chain carries TRBV28 and TRBJ2-7; 7 bases are shared with TRBD1. This CDR3 has 14 amino acids. Germline values: CDR1 MDHEN, CDR2 SYDVKM. With V trimmed by 5 bases and J by 2 bases, 6 bases remained unmatched. In DNA form, the CDR3 reads TGTGCCAGCAGTATAACAGGGGTTCCCTACGAGCAGTACTTC. This sequence encodes CASSITGVPYEQYF.

This clonotype was found a few times. V and J are TRBV5-1 and TRBJ2-6; a possible D gene is TRBD1 (6 bases). The ends were cut back, 4 bases at V and 3 bases at J, with 11 bases in the middle. Germline V gene sequence: CDR1 SGHRS, CDR2 YFSETQ. This CDR3 region has 15 residues. CDR3 coding DNA: TGCGCCAGCAGCCTCACAGGGCATGGGGCCAACGTCCTGACTTTC. Translation: CASSLTGHGANVLTF.

The chain uses TRBV20-1 and TRBJ2-7; TRBD1 matches at 8 bases. CDR1 is DFQATT and CDR2 is SNEGSKA in the germline V gene (reference sequence). The CDR3 runs 12 residues. J gave up 6 bases and V 5 bases, and 6 bases lay outside the gene matches. The CDR3 region is CSARTGRIEQYF. CDR3 bases: TGCAGTGCTCGGACAGGGCGAATCGAGCAGTACTTC.

J is TRBJ1-2 and V is TRBV29-1; D may be TRBD1 (5 bases). The CDR3 covers 13 residues. With 4 bases removed from V and 4 bases from J, the gap between germline ends came to 13 bases. Germline V gene data show CDR1 as SQVTM and CDR2 as ANQGSEA. The CDR3 protein is CSVGGGAGYGYTF. The CDR3 DNA is TGCAGCGTTGGAGGAGGGGCCGGCTATGGCTACACCTTC.

The gene calls are TRBV6-6 and TRBJ2-5; no reliable D call. The germline CDR1 and CDR2 sequences are MNHNY and SVGAGI (reference sequence). The ends were cut back, 0 bases at V and 5 bases at J, with 16 bases in the middle. The CDR3 loop spans 16 amino acids. This chain's CDR3 is CASSYSPPGLEETQYF. The CDR3 nucleotides read TGTGCCAGCAGTTACTCACCCCCAGGATTGGAGGAGACCCAGTACTTC.

The gene calls are TRBV2 and TRBJ2-1; 15 bases agree with TRBD2. The length of the CDR3 is 16 residues. Germline CDR1 is SNHLY and CDR2 is FYNNEI. The trim removed 6 bases at V and 9 bases at J, leaving 9 bases unmatched. CDR3 residues: CASSLGLAGGKGEQFF. The CDR3 DNA is TGTGCCAGCAGCCTCGGACTAGCGGGGGGGAAGGGTGAGCAGTTCTTC.

This clonotype was seen a few times. The chain is built from TRBV7-9 and TRBJ1-1; TRBD1 agrees at 12 bases. From germline, CDR1 is SEHNR and CDR2 FQNEAQ (reference sequence). The CDR3 is made up of 16 amino acids. The V gene end was trimmed by 2 bases and the J gene end by 2 bases; junction bases not matched to a gene: 3. The chain's CDR3 is CASSLYGTGGNTEAFF. The CDR3 DNA reads as TGTGCCAGCAGCTTATACGGGACAGGGGGCAACACTGAAGCTTTCTTT.

The CDR3 loop is CASSLPEVGEANTGELFF. The CDR3 nucleotides are TGCGCCAGCAGCCTCCCCGAGGTGGGAGAGGCGAACACCGGGGAGCTGTTTTTT. This chain uses TRBV4-1 with TRBJ2-2, with a possible D match to TRBD2 (5 bases). Between the trimmed V and J ends, which lost 4 bases and 0 bases, there was a span of 18 bases. The CDR3 is 18 residues long. Germline CDR1 and CDR2: MGHRA and YSYEKL.

This rearrangement joins TRBV5-4 to TRBJ2-2; maybe TRBD2 (6 bases). V gave up 0 bases and J gave up 7 bases, with 16 bases separating them. The CDR3 has 16 amino acids. Germline V gene data show CDR1 as SGHNT and CDR2 as YYREEE (reference sequence). CDR3 region: CASSLGVSGVFGELFF. The DNA for the CDR3 is TGTGCCAGCAGCTTGGGGGTGTCGGGGGTGTTCGGGGAGCTGTTTTTT.

This chain joins TRBV28 and TRBJ2-7, with D tentatively TRBD1 or TRBD2 (5 bases each). The germline CDR1 and CDR2 sequences are MDHEN and SYDVKM. CDR3 size: 15 residues. V shed 10 bases and J shed 1 base, with 20 bases lying between them. The CDR3 DNA sequence: TGTGCCAACACCCCTCAGGGAGTAGGGTCCTACGAGCAGTACTTC. Protein: CANTPQGVGSYEQYF.